This T cell receptor (beta chain) was observed in a study of blood T cell repertoires in COVID-19. Study background: Nucleic acid was either cDNA or gDNA, and it came from T cells, B-cell-depleted T cells, or PBMCs.

V was pared by 1 base and J by 2 bases, with 14 bases between. CDR3 length equals 16 residues. The V gene's germline CDR1 is LGHDT and CDR2 YNNKEL (reference sequence). Participants' own reports of clinical history determined their cohort assignment. Within the 2 weeks before study entry, each person in the exposed group met a COVID-19 case. Authors' analysis steps: Reference gene primer amplification yielded estimated nucleated cell counts. Sequenced by immunoSEQ multiplex PCR; TCRdb stores in-frame clones only, minus some. V and J calls and clone size come straight from that table; D and trimming were deduced from the DNA. The profile shows roughly 270,000 clones, roughly 80% of them singletons.

The V gene is TRBV3-1 (or the pseudogene TRBV3-2), the J gene TRBJ1-2, with D unclear. The source is a man in his forties who had been exposed to COVID-19. Specimen: PBMCs or T cells enriched from blood (not recorded which). In DNA form, the CDR3 reads TGTGCCAGCAGCCAAGGTTATACCCAGAGGAACTATGGCTACACCTTC. This encodes CASSQGYTQRNYGYTF.